One sample yielded the 11 T cell receptor beta chains listed below, sequenced in a study of cytomegalovirus exposure and HLA in healthy donors. The PCR used 60 Vbeta and 13 Jbeta primers. Method: immunoSEQ multiplex PCR; TCRdb's copy keeps in-frame clones and lacks some. Here the sample spans 180,000 or so clones, 62% being singletons. What was sequenced was PBMCs. These TCRs come from a man in his forties in good health and CMV-seronegative.

The chain employs TRBV28 and TRBJ1-3; no definite D call. The germline V gene encodes CDR1 MDHEN and CDR2 SYDVKM. V gave up 0 bases and J gave up 2 bases, with 11 bases separating them. The CDR3 consists of 16 residues. The CDR3 DNA sequence: TGTGCCAGCAGTTTATGGGTCCATACAACTGGAAACACCATATATTTT. Amino acids: CASSLWVHTTGNTIYF.

The chain recombines TRBV7-2 with TRBJ1-6; the match to TRBD1 covers 7 bases. This CDR3 comprises 16 residues. CDR1 SGHTA and CDR2 FQGNSA come from the germline V gene. After removal of 6 bases from V and 2 bases from J, the junction contained 7 bases not matched to a gene. The CDR3 nucleotides are TGTGCCAGCAGTTTAACTGGGACAGCCTATAATTCACCCCTCCACTTT. Protein: CASSLTGTAYNSPLHF.

This chain connects TRBV11-2 to TRBJ2-4; TRBD1 aligns across 8 bases. CDR1 and CDR2 from the germline V gene are SGHAT and FQNNGV. The CDR3 runs 17 residues. The ends lost 3 bases at V and 0 bases at J; junction bases unmatched: 7. This CDR3 is CASSFGTGDLAKNIQYF. CDR3 bases: TGTGCCAGCAGCTTTGGGACAGGAGACCTAGCCAAAAACATTCAGTACTTC.

V usage is TRBV11-2 and J usage is TRBJ2-1; 14 bases fit TRBD2. The CDR3 loop spans 16 amino acids. V was pared by 6 bases and J by 9 bases, with 10 bases of the junction left unmatched. Germline assignment: CDR1 SGHAT and CDR2 FQNNGV. CDR3 sequence reads: CASSRWTSGGPGEQFF. The DNA of the CDR3 is TGTGCCAGCAGTCGCTGGACTAGCGGGGGGCCGGGTGAGCAGTTCTTC. The full variable domain, rest sourced from reference TRBV11-2 and TRBJ2-1, is EAGVAQSPRYKIIEKRQSVAFWCNPISGHATLYWYQQILGQGPKLLIQFQNNGVVDDSQLPKDRFSAERLKGVDSTLKIQPAKLEDSAVYLCASSRWTSGGPGEQFFGPGTRLTVL.

The chain is built from TRBV6-4 and TRBJ1-2, with D possibly being TRBD1 (5 bases). The germline gives CDR1 MRHNA, CDR2 SNTAGT. The CDR3 covers 14 residues. The germline V and J ends were trimmed by 2 bases and 4 bases, with 11 bases remaining between them. Here the CDR3 reads CASSDAGESYGYTF. The CDR3 nucleotides read TGTGCCAGCAGTGACGCGGGGGAGTCCTATGGCTACACCTTC.

The chain has TRBV7-2 and TRBJ2-1; 10 bases agree with TRBD2. CDR1 and CDR2 (germline): SGHTA, FQGNSA. With 2 bases clipped from V and 9 bases from J, the junction kept 7 bases outside the gene matches. The CDR3 loop spans 15 amino acids. The CDR3 spells CASSLMERGGSEQFF. CDR3 DNA: TGTGCCAGCAGCTTAATGGAGCGGGGGGGCAGTGAGCAGTTCTTC.

For the CDR3, the DNA is TGTGCCAGCAGCTTGAGAAGAGATGGCTACACCTTC. Its translation: CASSLRRDGYTF. The V gene is TRBV5-6, the J gene TRBJ1-2, with D unclear. CDR3 size: 12 residues. Germline loops: CDR1 SGHDT, CDR2 YYEEEE. V was shortened by 1 base and J by 6 bases, with 7 bases between the two germline ends.

CDR3 in amino acids: CASTLYPWGQIVSGELFF. CDR3 nucleotide sequence: TGTGCCAGTACCTTATACCCGTGGGGACAGATAGTCTCCGGGGAGCTGTTTTTT. V is TRBV19 and J is TRBJ2-2; 7 nucleotides agree with TRBD1. CDR3 length equals 18 residues. With 7 bases clipped from V and 6 bases from J, the junction kept 20 bases outside the gene matches. Germline assignment: CDR1 LNHDA and CDR2 SQIVND (reference sequence).

A few counts support this clone. The chain couples TRBV19 to TRBJ2-3; TRBD2 matches at 8 bases. CDR1 and CDR2 from the germline V gene are LNHDA and SQIVND (reference sequence). Germline trimming cut 6 bases from V and 1 base from J; bases unmatched to any gene: 9. The CDR3 consists of 16 residues. The CDR3 DNA follows: TGTGCCAGTAGCCTGACCAGCGGGGGAGGCACAGATACGCAGTATTTT. As protein: CASSLTSGGGTDTQYF.

The chain couples TRBV6-5 to TRBJ1-5; 7 positions agree with TRBD1. The CDR3 is 15 residues long. V gave up 4 bases and J gave up 0 bases; unmatched junction bases: 3. Germline V lookup: CDR1 MNHEY, CDR2 SVGAGI. CDR3 bases: TGTGCCAGCAGTTCAGGGGGAGATAGCAATCAGCCCCAGCATTTT. Its protein is CASSSGGDSNQPQHF.

This clone was seen a handful of times. The rearrangement links TRBV19 to TRBJ2-7; TRBD1 aligns across 10 bases. Trimming took 10 bases from V and 7 from J; bases not matched to a gene: 16. The CDR3 runs 15 residues. Per germline, CDR1 LNHDA and CDR2 SQIVND (reference sequence). The CDR3 DNA follows: TGTGCCACTAACCGTCCGGGACAGGGGCAAAGAGAGCAGTACTTC. Translating gives CATNRPGQGQREQYF. The full variable domain, in which reference TRBV19 and TRBJ2-7 provide the parts outside the CDR3, is DGGITQSPKYLFRKEGQNVTLSCEQNLNHDAMYWYRQDPGQGLRLIYYSQIVNDFQKGDIAEGYSVSREKKESFPLTVTSAQKNPTAFYLCATNRPGQGQREQYFGPGTRLTVT.